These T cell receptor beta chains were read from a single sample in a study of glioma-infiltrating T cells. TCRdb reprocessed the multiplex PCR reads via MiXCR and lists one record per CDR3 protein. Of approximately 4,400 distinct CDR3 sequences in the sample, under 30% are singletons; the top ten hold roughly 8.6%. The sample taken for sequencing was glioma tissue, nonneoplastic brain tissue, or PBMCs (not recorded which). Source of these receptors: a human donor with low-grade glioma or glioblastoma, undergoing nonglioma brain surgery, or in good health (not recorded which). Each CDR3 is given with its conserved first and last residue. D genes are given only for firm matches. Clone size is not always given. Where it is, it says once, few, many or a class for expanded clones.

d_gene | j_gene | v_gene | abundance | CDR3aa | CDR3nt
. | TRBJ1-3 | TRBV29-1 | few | CSVEPGGSGNTIYF | TGCAGCGTTGAACCGGGGGGCTCTGGAAACACCATATATTTT
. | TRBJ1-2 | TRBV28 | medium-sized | CASWGRNYGYTF | TGTGCCAGTTGGGGACGGAACTATGGCTACACCTTC
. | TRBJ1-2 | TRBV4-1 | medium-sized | CASSQDPESGVGYGYTF | TGCGCCAGCAGCCAAGATCCCGAGTCAGGGGTTGGATATGGCTACACCTTC
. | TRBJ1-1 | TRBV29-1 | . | CSYKTGPGTEAFF | TGCAGCTACAAAACCGGACCAGGAACTGAAGCTTTCTTT
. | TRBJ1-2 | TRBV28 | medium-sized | CASSFGGVGYGYTF | TGTGCCAGCAGTTTCGGGGGCGTCGGCTATGGCTACACCTTC
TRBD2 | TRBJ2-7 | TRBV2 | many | CASSDERGITYEQYF | TGTGCCAGCAGTGATGAGCGGGGGATAACCTACGAGCAGTACTTC
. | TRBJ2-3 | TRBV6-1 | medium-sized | CASRSGLTDTQYF | TGTGCCAGCAGATCGGGGCTAACGGATACGCAGTATTTT
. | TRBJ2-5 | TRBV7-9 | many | CASSLIRDQQETQYF | TGTGCCAGCAGTTTAATCCGGGACCAACAAGAGACCCAGTACTTC
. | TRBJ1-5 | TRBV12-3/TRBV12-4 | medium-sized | CASSPGPSNQPQHF | TGTGCCAGCTCTCCTGGACCGAGTAATCAGCCCCAGCATTTT
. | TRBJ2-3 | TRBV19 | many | CASSIVGVSTDTQYF | TGTGCCAGTAGTATAGTTGGGGTTAGCACAGATACGCAGTATTTT
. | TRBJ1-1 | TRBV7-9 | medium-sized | CASSPGTSLSAFF | TGTGCCAGCAGCCCCGGGACCTCCTTGTCTGCTTTCTTT
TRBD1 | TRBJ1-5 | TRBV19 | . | CASSSTGTGSFQPPHF | TGTGCCAGTAGTAGTACCGGGACAGGGAGTTTCCAGCCCCCCCATTTT
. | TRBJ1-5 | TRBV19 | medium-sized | CASNPGQSNQPQHF | TGTGCCAGTAACCCCGGGCAGAGCAATCAGCCCCAGCATTTT
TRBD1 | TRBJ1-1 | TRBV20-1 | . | CSTARGTGATEAFF | TGCAGTACAGCCAGGGGGACGGGGGCTACTGAAGCTTTCTTT
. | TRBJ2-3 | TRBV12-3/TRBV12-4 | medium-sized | CASSLGSTDTQYF | TGTGCCAGCAGTTTAGGTAGCACAGATACGCAGTATTTT
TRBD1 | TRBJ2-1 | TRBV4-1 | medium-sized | CASSQAGQVNNEQFF | TGCGCCAGCAGCCAAGCGGGACAGGTTAACAATGAGCAGTTCTTC
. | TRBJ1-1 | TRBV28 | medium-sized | CASSLQGFKTTEAFF | TGTGCCAGCAGTTTACAGGGTTTCAAAACAACTGAAGCTTTCTTT
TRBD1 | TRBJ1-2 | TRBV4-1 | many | CASSPPGQKYGYTF | TGCGCCAGCAGCCCTCCGGGACAGAAATATGGCTACACCTTC
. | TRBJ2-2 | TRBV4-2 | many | CASSQEYGAVGELFF | TGTGCCAGCAGCCAAGAATACGGGGCGGTCGGGGAGCTGTTTTTT
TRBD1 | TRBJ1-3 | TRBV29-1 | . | CSVEDRRQGAGNTIYF | TGCAGCGTTGAAGATCGGAGACAGGGGGCTGGAAACACCATATATTTT
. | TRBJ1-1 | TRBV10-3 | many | CAISETFYEAFF | TGTGCCATCAGTGAGACATTTTACGAAGCTTTCTTT
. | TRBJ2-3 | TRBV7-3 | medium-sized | CASSSSNLGDTQYF | TGTGCCAGCAGCTCTTCGAACCTGGGGGATACGCAGTATTTT
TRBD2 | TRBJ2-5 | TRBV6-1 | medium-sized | CASSGLAGGQETQYF | TGTGCCAGCAGTGGACTAGCGGGGGGGCAAGAGACCCAGTACTTC
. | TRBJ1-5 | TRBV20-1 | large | CSARVTDQPQHF | TGCAGTGCTAGAGTTACCGATCAGCCCCAGCATTTT
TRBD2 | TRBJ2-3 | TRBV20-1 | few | CSASPPRLAWLDTQYF | TGCAGTGCCTCTCCTCCAAGACTAGCTTGGCTAGATACGCAGTATTTT
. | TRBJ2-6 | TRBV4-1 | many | CASSHYGANVLTF | TGCGCCAGCAGCCACTATGGGGCCAACGTCCTGACTTTC
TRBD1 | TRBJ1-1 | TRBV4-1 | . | CASSQLTGTEAFF | TGCGCCAGCAGCCAACTGACAGGGACTGAAGCTTTCTTT